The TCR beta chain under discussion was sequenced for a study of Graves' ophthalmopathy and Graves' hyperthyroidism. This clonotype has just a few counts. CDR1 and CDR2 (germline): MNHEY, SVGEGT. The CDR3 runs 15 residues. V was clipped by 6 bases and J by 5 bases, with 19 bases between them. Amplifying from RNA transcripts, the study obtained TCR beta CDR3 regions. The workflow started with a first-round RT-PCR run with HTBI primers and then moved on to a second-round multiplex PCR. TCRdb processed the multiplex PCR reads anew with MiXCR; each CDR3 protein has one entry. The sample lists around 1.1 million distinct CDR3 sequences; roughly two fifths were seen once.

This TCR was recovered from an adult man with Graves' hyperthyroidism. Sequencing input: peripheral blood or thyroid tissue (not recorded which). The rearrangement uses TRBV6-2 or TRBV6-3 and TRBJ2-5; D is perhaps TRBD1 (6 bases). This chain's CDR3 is CASSSFAGQMETQYF. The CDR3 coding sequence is TGTGCCAGCAGCTCCTTCGCCGGACAGATGGAGACCCAGTACTTC.